This TCR beta chain came from a study of early T cells in non-severe SARS-CoV-2 infection. TCRdb recomputed calls from the 5' RACE reads with MiXCR, one row per CDR3 protein. The sample holds roughly 80,000 distinct CDR3 sequences, 5.5% to 7.5% seen once. In its sample, this clonotype was seen many times. The receptor was isolated from an adult who was a healthcare worker with PCR-confirmed SARS-CoV-2 infection or an uninfected control (not recorded which). The sequenced sample consisted of whole blood.

The CDR3 DNA reads TGTGCCAGCAGTTTCGAGGTCCCCGGAGCTAATGAGCAGTTCTTC. It codes for CASSFEVPGANEQFF. The chain couples TRBV12-3 or TRBV12-4 to TRBJ2-1; D unresolved. CDR3 length equals 15 residues. The ends were cut back, 3 bases at V and 7 bases at J, with 16 bases in the middle.